The sequence of this T cell receptor beta chain was determined in a study of blood T cell repertoires in COVID-19. Study as a whole: T cells, B-cell-depleted T cells, or PBMCs provided the cDNA or gDNA that served as material.

All enrollees were roughly 18 to 95 years old and from 20 to 30 US areas. Self-reported history from a screening survey and questionnaire set each donor's cohort. Germline V gene lookup returns CDR1 LGHNA and CDR2 YSLEER. V lost 1 base to trimming and J lost 10 bases; unmatched junction nucleotides: 2. The CDR3 has 12 amino acids. Original analysis: Estimation of nucleated cell counts was performed using reference gene primer amplification. Sequenced by immunoSEQ multiplex PCR; TCRdb stores in-frame clones only, minus some. V and J calls plus clone size are reproduced from that table; the DNA served to infer D and trimming. The data contain under 300,000 clones, 88% of them seen just once; the ten biggest clones take up over 2%.

The V and J genes are TRBV4-3 and TRBJ2-3; TRBD2 agrees at 7 bases. The sequence derives from a woman in her thirties or forties with acute COVID-19. The sample was PBMCs or T cells enriched from blood (not recorded which). CDR3 DNA sequence: TGCGCCAGCAGCCAAGCCCGGGGGGCGCAGTATTTT. Translating gives CASSQARGAQYF.